A single T cell receptor beta chain is shown here with its context. The sample belongs to a study of blood T cell repertoires in COVID-19. CDR1 and CDR2 from the germline V gene are KGHSH and LQKENI. The CDR3 is made up of 15 amino acids. V was clipped by 5 bases and J by 1 base; unmatched bases: 5. The age range of participants was about 18 to 100 years, with residence in under 30 US areas. Grouping used clinical history reported by participants in a survey and questionnaire. In the study's own analysis: Scientists estimated how many nucleated cells there were by amplifying reference gene primers. Generated by immunoSEQ multiplex PCR, the TCRdb table keeps only in-frame clones and is missing some. V, J and clone size were drawn from that table, and D and trimming were deduced from the DNA. The table has 250,000 to 350,000 clones, around 87% seen once.

The source of this sequence is a woman between 18 and 29 years old with acute COVID-19. Sequenced material: PBMCs or T cells enriched from blood (not recorded which). The V and J genes are TRBV18 and TRBJ1-1; 9 bases fit TRBD1. The CDR3 DNA reads as TGTGCCAGCTCAAGGGGACAGGGACCGAACACTGAAGCTTTCTTT. It is translated as CASSRGQGPNTEAFF.